The source of this TCR beta chain is a study of graft-versus-host responses after intestinal transplantation. Generated by immunoSEQ multiplex PCR, the TCRdb table keeps only in-frame clones and is missing some. The sample records 80,000 to 85,000 clones, 91% being singletons. As concerns this clone: Its antigen is unknown.

The sequence came from a human donor who received an intestinal transplant. The material was unstimulated CD4+ T cells sorted from spleen or lymph node cells, obtained before intestinal transplant.

The CDR3 region is CASSAVAGERQPQHF. The CDR3 nucleotides are TGTGCCAGCAGTGCAGTGGCAGGGGAGCGGCAGCCCCAGCATTTT. The chain couples TRBV6-1 to TRBJ1-5; D may be TRBD1 (6 bases). V gave up 4 bases and J gave up 7 bases, with 17 bases separating them. The CDR3 totals 15 residues. The germline V gene encodes CDR1 MNHNS and CDR2 SASEGT.